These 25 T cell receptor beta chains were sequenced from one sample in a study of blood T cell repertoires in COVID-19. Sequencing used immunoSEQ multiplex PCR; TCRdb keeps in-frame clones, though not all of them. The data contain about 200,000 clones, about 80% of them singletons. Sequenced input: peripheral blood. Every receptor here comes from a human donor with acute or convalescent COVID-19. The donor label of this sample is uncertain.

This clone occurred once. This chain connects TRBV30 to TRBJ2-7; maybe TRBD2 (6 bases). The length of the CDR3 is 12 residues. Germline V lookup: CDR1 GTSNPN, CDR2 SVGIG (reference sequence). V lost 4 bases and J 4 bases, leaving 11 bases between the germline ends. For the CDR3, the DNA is TGTGCCTGGACCACCGGGGGATACGAGCAGTACTTC. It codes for CAWTTGGYEQYF.

This CDR3 reads CASSQPGQGGLNEQFF. The DNA for the CDR3 is TGTGCCAGCAGCCAGCCGGGACAGGGAGGGCTCAATGAGCAGTTCTTC. The chain recombines TRBV5-4 with TRBJ2-1, with 9 bases matching TRBD1. The CDR3 is made up of 16 amino acids. The V and J ends lost 4 bases and 6 bases, in that order; junction bases with no gene match: 11. Germline lookup yields CDR1 SGHNT and CDR2 YYREEE (reference sequence).

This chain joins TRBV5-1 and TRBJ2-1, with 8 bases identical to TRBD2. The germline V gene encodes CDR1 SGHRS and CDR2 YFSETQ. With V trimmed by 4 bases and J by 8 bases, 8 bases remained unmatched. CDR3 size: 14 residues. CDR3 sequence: CASSAGGGGDEQFF. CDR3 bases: TGCGCCAGCAGCGCGGGGGGAGGCGGGGATGAGCAGTTCTTC.

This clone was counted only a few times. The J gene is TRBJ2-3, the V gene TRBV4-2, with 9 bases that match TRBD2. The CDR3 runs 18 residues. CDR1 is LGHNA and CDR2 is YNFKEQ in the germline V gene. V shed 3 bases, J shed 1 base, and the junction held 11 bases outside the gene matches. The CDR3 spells CASSHTRAGGTGTDTQYF. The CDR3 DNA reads TGTGCCAGCAGCCACACCCGAGCGGGAGGTACTGGCACAGATACGCAGTATTTT.

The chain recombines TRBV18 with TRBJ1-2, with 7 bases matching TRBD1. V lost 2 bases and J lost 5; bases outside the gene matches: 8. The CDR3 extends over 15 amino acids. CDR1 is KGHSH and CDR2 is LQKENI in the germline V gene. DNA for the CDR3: TGTGCCAGCTCACCAGCGAGGGGGCCAGGATATGGCTACACCTTC. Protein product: CASSPARGPGYGYTF. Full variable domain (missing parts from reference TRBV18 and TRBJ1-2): NAGVMQNPRHLVRRRGQEARLRCSPMKGHSHVYWYRQLPEEGLKFMVYLQKENIIDESGMPKERFSAEFPKEGPSILRIQQVVRGDSAAYFCASSPARGPGYGYTFGSGTRLTVV.

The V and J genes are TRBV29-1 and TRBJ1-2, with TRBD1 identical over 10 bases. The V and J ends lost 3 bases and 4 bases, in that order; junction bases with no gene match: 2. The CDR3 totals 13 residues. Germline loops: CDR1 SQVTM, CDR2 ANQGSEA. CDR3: CSVEGQGTYGYTF. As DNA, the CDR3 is TGCAGCGTTGAGGGACAGGGGACCTATGGCTACACCTTC.

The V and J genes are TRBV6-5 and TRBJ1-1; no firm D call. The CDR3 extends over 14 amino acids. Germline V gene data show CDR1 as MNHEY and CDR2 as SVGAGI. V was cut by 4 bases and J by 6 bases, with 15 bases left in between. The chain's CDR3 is CASSSVGRKPEAFF. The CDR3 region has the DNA TGTGCCAGCAGTTCCGTAGGGAGGAAGCCTGAAGCTTTCTTT.

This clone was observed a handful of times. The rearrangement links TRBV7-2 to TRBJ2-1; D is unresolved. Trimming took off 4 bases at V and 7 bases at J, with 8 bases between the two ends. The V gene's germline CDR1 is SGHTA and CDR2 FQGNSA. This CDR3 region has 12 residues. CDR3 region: CASSSYGNEQFF. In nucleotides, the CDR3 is TGTGCCAGCAGCTCCTATGGTAATGAGCAGTTCTTC.

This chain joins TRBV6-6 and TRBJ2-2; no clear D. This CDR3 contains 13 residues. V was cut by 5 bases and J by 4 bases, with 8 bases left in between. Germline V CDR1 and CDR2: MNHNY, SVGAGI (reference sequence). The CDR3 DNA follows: TGTGCCAGCAGTCCCATTTTCACCGGGGAGCTGTTTTTT. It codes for CASSPIFTGELFF.

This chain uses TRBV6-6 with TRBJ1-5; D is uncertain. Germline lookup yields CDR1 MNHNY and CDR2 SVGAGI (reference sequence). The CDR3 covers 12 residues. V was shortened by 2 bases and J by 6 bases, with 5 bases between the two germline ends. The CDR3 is CASSYASQPQHF. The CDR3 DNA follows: TGTGCCAGCAGTTACGCCAGTCAGCCCCAGCATTTT.

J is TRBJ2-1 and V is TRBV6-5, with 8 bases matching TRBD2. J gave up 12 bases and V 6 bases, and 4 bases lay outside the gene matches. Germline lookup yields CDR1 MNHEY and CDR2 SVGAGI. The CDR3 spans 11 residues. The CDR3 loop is CASRTLAGQFF. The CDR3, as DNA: TGTGCCAGCAGGACCCTAGCGGGGCAGTTCTTC.

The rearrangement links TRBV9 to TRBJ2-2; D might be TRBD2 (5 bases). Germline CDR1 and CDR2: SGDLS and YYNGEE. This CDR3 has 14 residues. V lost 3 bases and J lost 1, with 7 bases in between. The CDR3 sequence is CASSAGLNTGELFF. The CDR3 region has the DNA TGTGCCAGCAGCGCCGGACTGAACACCGGGGAGCTGTTTTTT.

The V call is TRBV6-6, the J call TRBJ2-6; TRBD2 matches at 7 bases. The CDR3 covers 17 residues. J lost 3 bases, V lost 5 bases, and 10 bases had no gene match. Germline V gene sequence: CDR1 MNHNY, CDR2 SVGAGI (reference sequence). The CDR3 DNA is TGTGCCAGCAGTCCCCGGGGAGGGATGGATGGGGCCAACGTCCTGACTTTC. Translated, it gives CASSPRGGMDGANVLTF.

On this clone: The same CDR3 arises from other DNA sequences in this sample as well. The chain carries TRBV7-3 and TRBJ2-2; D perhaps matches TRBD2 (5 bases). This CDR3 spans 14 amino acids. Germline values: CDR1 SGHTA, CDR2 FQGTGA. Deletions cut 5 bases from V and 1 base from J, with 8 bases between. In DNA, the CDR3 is TGTGCCAGCAGCCCCGGGGAGAACACCGGGGAGCTGTTTTTT. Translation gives CASSPGENTGELFF.

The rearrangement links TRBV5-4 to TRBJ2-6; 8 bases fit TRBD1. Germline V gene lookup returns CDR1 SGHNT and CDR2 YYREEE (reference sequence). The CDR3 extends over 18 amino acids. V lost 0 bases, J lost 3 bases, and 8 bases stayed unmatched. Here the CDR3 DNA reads TGTGCCAGCAGCTTGGAACCAAACAGGGGGAGTGGGGCCAACGTCCTGACTTTC. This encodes CASSLEPNRGSGANVLTF. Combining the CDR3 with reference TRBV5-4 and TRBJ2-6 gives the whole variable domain ETGVTQSPTHLIKTRGQQVTLRCSSQSGHNTVSWYQQALGQGPQFIFQYYREEENGRGNFPPRFSGLQFPNYSSELNVNALELDDSALYLCASSLEPNRGSGANVLTFGAGSRLTVL.

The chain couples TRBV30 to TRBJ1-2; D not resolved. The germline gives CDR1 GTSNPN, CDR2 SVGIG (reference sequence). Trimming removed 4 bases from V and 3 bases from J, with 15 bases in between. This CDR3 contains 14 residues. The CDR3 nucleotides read TGTGCCTGGACCGCAGCGGCAGGCCACTATGGCTACACCTTC. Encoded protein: CAWTAAAGHYGYTF.

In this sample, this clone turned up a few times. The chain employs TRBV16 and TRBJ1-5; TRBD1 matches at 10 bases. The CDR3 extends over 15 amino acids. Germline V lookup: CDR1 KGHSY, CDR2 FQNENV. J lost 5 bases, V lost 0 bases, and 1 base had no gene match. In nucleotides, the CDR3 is TGTGCCAGCAGCCAATCGGGACAGGGGCATCAGCCCCAGCATTTT. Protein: CASSQSGQGHQPQHF.

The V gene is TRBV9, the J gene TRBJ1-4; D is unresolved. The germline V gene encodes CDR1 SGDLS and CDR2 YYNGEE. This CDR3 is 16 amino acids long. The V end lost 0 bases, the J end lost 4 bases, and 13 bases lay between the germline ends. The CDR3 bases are TGTGCCAGCAGCGTAGGTTTTGAACGGAGTAATGAAAAACTGTTTTTT. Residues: CASSVGFERSNEKLFF.

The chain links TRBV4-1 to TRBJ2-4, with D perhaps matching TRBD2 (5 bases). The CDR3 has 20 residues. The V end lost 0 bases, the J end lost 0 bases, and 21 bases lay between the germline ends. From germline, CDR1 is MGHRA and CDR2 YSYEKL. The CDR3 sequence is CASSQDAFIPGGLAKNIQYF. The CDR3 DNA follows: TGCGCCAGCAGCCAAGACGCCTTTATTCCTGGAGGACTAGCCAAAAACATTCAGTACTTC.

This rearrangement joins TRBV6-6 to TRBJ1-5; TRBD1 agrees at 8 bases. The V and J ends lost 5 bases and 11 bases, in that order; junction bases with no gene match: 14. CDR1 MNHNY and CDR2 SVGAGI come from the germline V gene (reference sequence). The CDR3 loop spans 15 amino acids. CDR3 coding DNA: TGTGCCAGCAGTCTACGGGGGGACAGGCCCGCGTCCCAGCATTTT. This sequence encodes CASSLRGDRPASQHF.

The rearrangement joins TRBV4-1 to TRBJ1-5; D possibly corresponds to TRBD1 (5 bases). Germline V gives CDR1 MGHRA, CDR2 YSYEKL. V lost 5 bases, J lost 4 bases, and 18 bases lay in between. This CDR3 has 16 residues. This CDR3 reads CASSSTAQGLNQPQHF. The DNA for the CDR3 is TGCGCCAGCAGCTCTACGGCCCAGGGCCTAAATCAGCCCCAGCATTTT.

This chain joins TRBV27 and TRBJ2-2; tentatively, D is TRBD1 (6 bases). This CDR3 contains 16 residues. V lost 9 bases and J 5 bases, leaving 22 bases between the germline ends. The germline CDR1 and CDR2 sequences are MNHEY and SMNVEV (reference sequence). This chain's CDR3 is CARSTSPGVGTGELFF. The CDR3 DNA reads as TGTGCCAGGTCAACCTCGCCAGGGGTGGGAACCGGGGAGCTGTTTTTT.

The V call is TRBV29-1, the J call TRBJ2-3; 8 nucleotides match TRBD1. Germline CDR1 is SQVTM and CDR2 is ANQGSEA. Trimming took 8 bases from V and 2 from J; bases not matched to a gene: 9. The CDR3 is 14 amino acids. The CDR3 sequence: CSLGQGAPTDTQYF. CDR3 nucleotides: TGCAGCCTTGGACAGGGAGCGCCCACAGATACGCAGTATTTT.

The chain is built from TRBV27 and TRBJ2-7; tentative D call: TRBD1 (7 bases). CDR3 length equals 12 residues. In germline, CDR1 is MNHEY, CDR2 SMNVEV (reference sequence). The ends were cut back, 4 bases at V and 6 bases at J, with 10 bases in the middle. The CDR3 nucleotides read TGTGCCAGCAGTTACAGGGGAGGCGAGCAGTACTTC. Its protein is CASSYRGGEQYF.

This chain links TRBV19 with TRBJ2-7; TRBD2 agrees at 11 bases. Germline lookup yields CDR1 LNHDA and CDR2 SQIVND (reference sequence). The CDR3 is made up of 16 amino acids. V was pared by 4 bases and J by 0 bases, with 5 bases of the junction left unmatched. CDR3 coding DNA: TGTGCCAGTAGTACCCTAGCGGGAGGACCCTCCTACGAGCAGTACTTC. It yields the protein CASSTLAGGPSYEQYF.